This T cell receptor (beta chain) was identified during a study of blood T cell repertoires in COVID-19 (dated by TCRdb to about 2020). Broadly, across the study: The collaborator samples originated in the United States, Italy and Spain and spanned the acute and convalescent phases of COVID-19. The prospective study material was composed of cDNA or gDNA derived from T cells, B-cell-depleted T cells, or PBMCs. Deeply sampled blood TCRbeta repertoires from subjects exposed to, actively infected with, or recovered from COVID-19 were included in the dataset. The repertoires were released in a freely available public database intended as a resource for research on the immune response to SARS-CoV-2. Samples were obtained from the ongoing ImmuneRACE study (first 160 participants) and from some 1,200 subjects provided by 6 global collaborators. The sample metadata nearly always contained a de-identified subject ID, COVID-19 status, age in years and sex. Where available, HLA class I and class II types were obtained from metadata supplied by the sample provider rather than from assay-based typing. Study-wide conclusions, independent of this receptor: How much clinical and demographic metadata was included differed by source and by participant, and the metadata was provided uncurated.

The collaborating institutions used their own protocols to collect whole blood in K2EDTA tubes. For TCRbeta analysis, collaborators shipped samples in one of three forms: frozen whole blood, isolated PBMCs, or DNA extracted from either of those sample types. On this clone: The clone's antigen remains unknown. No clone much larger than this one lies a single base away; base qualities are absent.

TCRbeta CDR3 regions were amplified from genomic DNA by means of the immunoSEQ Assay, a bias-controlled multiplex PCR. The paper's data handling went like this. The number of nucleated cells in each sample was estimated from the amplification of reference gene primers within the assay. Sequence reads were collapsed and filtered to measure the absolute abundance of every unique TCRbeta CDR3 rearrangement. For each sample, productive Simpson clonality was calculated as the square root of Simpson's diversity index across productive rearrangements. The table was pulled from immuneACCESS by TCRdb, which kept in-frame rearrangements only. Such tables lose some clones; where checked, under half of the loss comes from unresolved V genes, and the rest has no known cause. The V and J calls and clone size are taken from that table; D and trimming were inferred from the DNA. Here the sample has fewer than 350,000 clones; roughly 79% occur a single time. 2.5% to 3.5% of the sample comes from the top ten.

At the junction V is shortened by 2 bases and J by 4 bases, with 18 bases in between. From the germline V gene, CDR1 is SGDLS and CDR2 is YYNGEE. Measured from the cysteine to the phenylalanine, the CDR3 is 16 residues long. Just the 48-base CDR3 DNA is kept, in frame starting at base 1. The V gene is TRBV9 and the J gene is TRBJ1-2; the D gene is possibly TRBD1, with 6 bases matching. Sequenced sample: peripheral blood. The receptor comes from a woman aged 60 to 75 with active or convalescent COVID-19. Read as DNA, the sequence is TGTGCCAGCAGCGTTCGGGCAGGGGCTTCGTTCTATGGCTACACCTTC. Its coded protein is CASSVRAGASFYGYTF.